The clone carrying this TCR beta chain was recorded a few times. Its antigen is not identified. This record comes from a study of blood T cells in healthy people across ages. Study-wide points: Samples with more naive T cells showed higher observed beta diversity. As age increased, TCR beta diversity per million T cells fell in a roughly linear fashion.

Then a second PCR, running about 7 to 11 cycles, was carried out with a sample-barcoded 5' primer and a J-beta primer mix. Each cDNA was tagged by a template-switch adaptor containing 12 random nucleotides. Sequencing recovered at least 3 million CDR3-containing paired-end reads from each sample. TCRdb recomputed calls from the 5' RACE reads with MiXCR, one row per CDR3 protein. The table lists fewer than 2,000,000 distinct CDR3 sequences, around 36% of them singletons. Germline values: CDR1 SQVTM, CDR2 ANQGSEA. V shed 4 bases and J shed 6 bases, with 6 bases lying between them. The CDR3 is 11 residues long.

V and J are TRBV29-1 and TRBJ2-2; no reliable D call. Specimen: blood. The TCR was taken from a woman in her twenties or thirties in good health. The CDR3: CSVAEAGELFF. As DNA, the CDR3 is TGCAGCGTTGCGGAAGCCGGGGAGCTGTTTTTT.